This T cell receptor (beta chain) was documented in a study of shared clonotypes between healthy human individuals. The assay was run at deep level. Sequencing used immunoSEQ multiplex PCR; TCRdb keeps in-frame clones, though not all of them. Among under 350,000 clones, 87% were seen once, and the ten largest hold 15% to 20%. Only one count was recorded for this clone. V shed 2 bases and J shed 5 bases, with 3 bases lying between them. The CDR3 extends over 11 amino acids. The germline V gene encodes CDR1 MNHNY and CDR2 SVGAGI (reference sequence). The receptor was derived from a man between 18 and 29 years old in good health. The sequenced material came from memory CD8+ T cells sorted from blood. Subset specified: CD45RO+ cells pooled with CCR7-negative TemRA cells. The chain uses TRBV6-6 and TRBJ2-5; D unresolved. CDR3 region: CASSYAETQYF. In nucleotides, the CDR3 is TGTGCCAGCAGTTACGCCGAGACCCAGTACTTC.